These 17 T cell receptor beta chains were all obtained from the same sample, sequenced in a study of monozygotic twins with inflammatory bowel disease. Each CDR3 protein gets one entry in TCRdb, which reprocessed the 5' RACE reads and gives no DNA. The sample data list some 130,000 distinct CDR3 sequences. The sample was blood. The receptors shown here come from a human donor with ulcerative colitis or Crohn's disease, or a healthy co-twin of an affected twin (not recorded which).

The V call is TRBV7-3, the J call TRBJ1-1. The CDR3 has 13 residues. The germline CDR1 and CDR2 sequences are SGHTA and FQGTGA. The CDR3 sequence: CASSSNWGTEAFF.

The chain uses TRBV25-1 and TRBJ1-5; lacking DNA, the TRBD1 call made by TCRdb goes unchecked. The germline CDR1 and CDR2 sequences are MGHDK and SYGVNS. This CDR3 has 12 amino acids. CDR3 amino acids: CASSMGLQPQHF.

The chain recombines TRBV29-1 with TRBJ1-1; TCRdb outputs TRBD1, but without DNA this stays unchecked. CDR3 length: 14 amino acids. Germline-derived CDR1 and CDR2 are SQVTM and ANQGSEA. CDR3 loop: CSVLTGSRNTEAFF.

J is TRBJ1-5 and V is TRBV5-6; TCRdb calls TRBD1, which cannot be checked without DNA. The germline CDR1 and CDR2 sequences are SGHDT and YYEEEE. This CDR3 has 14 amino acids. The CDR3 protein is CASSWHMVGVPEDF.

V is TRBV2 and J is TRBJ2-7; TCRdb selects TRBD1, and the lack of DNA leaves this call unchecked. CDR1 is SNHLY, CDR2 FYNNEI, per germline. CDR3 size: 13 residues. This CDR3 reads CASTFGARAEQYF. Drawing the rest from reference TRBV2 and TRBJ2-7, the complete variable domain is EPEVTQTPSHQVTQMGQEVILRCVPISNHLYFYWYRQILGQKVEFLVSFYNNEISEKSEIFDDQFSVERPDGSNFTLKIRSTKLEDSAMYFCASTFGARAEQYFGPGTRLTVT.

This sequence joins TRBV20-1 and TRBJ2-1; absent DNA, TCRdb's TRBD1 call cannot be checked. The CDR3 runs 15 residues. Germline CDR1 reads DFQATT; CDR2 reads SNEGSKA (reference sequence). The CDR3 loop reads CSARDTGETYNEQFF.

The chain recombines TRBV3-1 with TRBJ2-1; TCRdb returns TRBD2, unconfirmable since there is no DNA. This CDR3 has 14 amino acids. The germline V gene has CDR1 LGHDT and CDR2 YNNKEL (reference sequence). The CDR3 sequence: CASSQGTLNGEQFF.

The rearrangement links TRBV5-1 to TRBJ2-5; TCRdb picks TRBD2, but there is no DNA to check that call. This CDR3 spans 14 amino acids. CDR1 and CDR2 from the germline V gene are SGHRS and YFSETQ. CDR3 amino acids: CASSWTSSQETQYF.

The chain joins TRBV29-1 to TRBJ2-2. Germline CDR1 SQVTM, CDR2 ANQGSEA. The CDR3 runs to 12 residues. The CDR3 protein is CSVRGNTGDLFF.

CDR3 residues: CAISAINSPLHF. The chain couples TRBV10-3 to TRBJ1-6. Germline loops: CDR1 ENHRY, CDR2 SYGVKD. CDR3 length equals 12 residues.

The V gene is TRBV11-2, the J gene TRBJ2-1; with no DNA, the TCRdb D assignment of TRBD2 cannot be verified. Per the germline V gene, CDR1 is SGHAT and CDR2 is FQNNGV. The CDR3 loop spans 18 amino acids. CDR3 loop: CASSLFPRLAGSHNEQFF.

The V call is TRBV3-1, the J call TRBJ1-6; TCRdb indicates TRBD1, and absent DNA this call remains unverified. This CDR3 is 13 amino acids long. CDR1 is LGHDT and CDR2 is YNNKEL in the germline V gene (reference sequence). This CDR3 reads CASLGQGDSPLHF.

The rearrangement joins TRBV18 to TRBJ1-2; TCRdb calls TRBD1, which cannot be checked without DNA. CDR3 length equals 15 residues. CDR1 and CDR2 (germline): KGHSH, LQKENI. The CDR3 region is CASSPRTGTDYGYTF.

The chain combines TRBV15 with TRBJ2-3; no DNA is available, so the TRBD2 call from TCRdb remains unchecked. The CDR3 loop spans 16 amino acids. Per the germline V gene, CDR1 is LNHNV and CDR2 is YYDKDF (reference sequence). CDR3 sequence: CATSIRLAASTDTQYF.

The chain joins TRBV6-6 to TRBJ2-3; TCRdb's assignment of TRBD2 cannot be checked, as there is no DNA. The germline V gene has CDR1 MNHNY and CDR2 SVGAGI (reference sequence). This CDR3 is built from 14 residues. CDR3: CASRQTSGTDTQYF.

The chain couples TRBV6-1 to TRBJ1-1. This CDR3 is 12 amino acids long. Germline CDR1 and CDR2: MNHNS and SASEGT. The CDR3: CASSEVGTEAFF.

The CDR3 spells CASSLVRTSNQPQHF. The chain combines TRBV12-3 or TRBV12-4 with TRBJ1-5. This CDR3 is built from 15 residues.